The next 20 T cell receptor beta chains were all read from a single sample in a study of OX40 agonist ivuxolimab in advanced cancers. Only in-frame clones appear in the TCRdb table, and some are missing; sequencing was by immunoSEQ multiplex PCR. The profile shows about 30,000 clones, 75% to 95% of them singletons. The sample in question was CD4+ or CD8+ T cells sorted from blood, obtained in a trial of the OX40 agonist ivuxolimab. All receptors come from an adult with an advanced solid tumor such as melanoma, head and neck, liver or kidney cancer.

V is TRBV5-6 and J is TRBJ2-1; TRBD2 aligns across 7 bases. J lost 3 bases, V lost 0 bases, and 9 bases had no gene match. The CDR3 length is 17 residues. The germline CDR1 and CDR2 sequences are SGHDT and YYEEEE. DNA for the CDR3: TGTGCCAGCAGCTTGGGGCCAGGGCTAGCGGACTACAATGAGCAGTTCTTC. This translates into CASSLGPGLADYNEQFF.

The V gene is TRBV9, the J gene TRBJ2-5; maybe TRBD2 (6 bases). The length of the CDR3 is 15 residues. The V gene lost 1 base and the J gene lost 1 base, with 11 bases spanning the gap. Germline values: CDR1 SGDLS, CDR2 YYNGEE. CDR3 bases: TGTGCCAGCAGCGTAAATGGAGGGTTCCAAGAGACCCAGTACTTC. It encodes CASSVNGGFQETQYF.

V gene TRBV7-9 combines with J gene TRBJ1-2; D call uncertain. Trimming cost V 7 bases and J 8 bases, with 11 bases left between them. There are 11 residues in the CDR3. The germline V gene has CDR1 SEHNR and CDR2 FQNEAQ (reference sequence). DNA for the CDR3: TGTGCCAGCATCCCCGGGAGAGGCTACACCTTC. Translation: CASIPGRGYTF.

J is TRBJ2-2 and V is TRBV4-1; the D is unclear. Germline CDR1 and CDR2: MGHRA and YSYEKL. CDR3 length: 12 residues. V dropped 6 bases and J dropped 4 bases, with 6 bases sitting between them. Written as DNA, the CDR3 is TGCGCCAGCAGTGTAGGCACCGGGGAGCTGTTTTTT. This encodes CASSVGTGELFF.

The J gene is TRBJ1-4, the V gene TRBV27, with D possibly TRBD1 on 5 matching bases. V was shortened by 5 bases and J by 6 bases, with 13 bases between the two germline ends. The CDR3 is made up of 14 amino acids. Per the germline V gene, CDR1 is MNHEY and CDR2 is SMNVEV (reference sequence). CDR3 nucleotide sequence: TGTGCCAGCAGTGCCCAGGGCGTCTATGAAAAACTGTTTTTT. It yields the protein CASSAQGVYEKLFF. Complete variable domain (other parts from reference TRBV27 and TRBJ1-4): EAQVTQNPRYLITVTGKKLTVTCSQNMNHEYMSWYRQDPGLGLRQIYYSMNVEVTDKGDVPEGYKVSRKEKRNFPLILESPSPNQTSLYFCASSAQGVYEKLFFGSGTQLSVL.

The chain joins TRBV2 to TRBJ2-3; D is ambiguous. The V end was cut by 2 bases, the J end by 4 bases, with 16 bases between. This CDR3 is 16 amino acids long. Germline V gives CDR1 SNHLY, CDR2 FYNNEI. CDR3 coding DNA: TGTGCCAGCAGTGAAACAGCGTCCCGGTCCGCAGATACGCAGTATTTT. Translating gives CASSETASRSADTQYF.

The rearrangement joins TRBV28 to TRBJ2-3, with D possibly matching TRBD2 (6 bases). Germline assignment: CDR1 MDHEN and CDR2 SYDVKM. This CDR3 has 15 residues. Trimming removed 2 bases from V and 6 bases from J, with 15 bases in between. The CDR3 sequence is CASSLPGLSGDTQYF. Written as DNA, the CDR3 is TGTGCCAGCAGTTTACCGGGACTCTCTGGGGATACGCAGTATTTT.

This clone was observed a single time. This rearrangement joins TRBV7-9 to TRBJ2-7, with TRBD2 matching over 8 bases. The V gene's germline CDR1 is SEHNR and CDR2 FQNEAQ (reference sequence). The CDR3 is made up of 17 amino acids. V lost 2 bases to trimming and J lost 0 bases; unmatched junction nucleotides: 9. This CDR3 is CASSLITGGPSSYEQYV. CDR3 nucleotide sequence: TGTGCCAGCAGCTTAATCACGGGGGGGCCGAGCTCCTACGAGCAGTACGTC.

The rearrangement joins TRBV6-5 to TRBJ2-2; D is ambiguous. Trimming shortened V by 3 bases and J by 6 bases, and 11 bases separated the two germline ends. This CDR3 comprises 14 residues. Germline V CDR1 and CDR2: MNHEY, SVGAGI. The CDR3 loop reads CASSYLSGAGELFF. CDR3 DNA: TGTGCCAGCAGTTATCTCAGTGGGGCCGGGGAGCTGTTTTTT.

The chain carries TRBV11-3 and TRBJ2-1; 11 bases line up with TRBD2. J gave up 10 bases and V 5 bases, and 7 bases lay outside the gene matches. The CDR3 is 14 amino acids. CDR1 is SGHNT and CDR2 is YENEEA in the germline V gene. The CDR3 nucleotides read TGTGCCAGCAGCCTCGTAGCGGGAGGGGGAGAGCAGTTCTTC. The encoded protein is CASSLVAGGGEQFF.

V usage is TRBV27 and J usage is TRBJ1-1; D uncertain. The germline V gene has CDR1 MNHEY and CDR2 SMNVEV (reference sequence). This CDR3 is built from 13 residues. V lost 5 bases and J 7 bases, leaving 14 bases between the germline ends. The CDR3 is CASSPSFYGEAFF. The CDR3 DNA sequence: TGTGCCAGCAGTCCCTCCTTTTACGGTGAAGCTTTCTTT.

The gene calls are TRBV15 and TRBJ1-4; perhaps TRBD1 as D (6 bases). The CDR3 has 17 residues. Trimming took 3 bases from V and 6 from J, leaving 20 bases between them. The germline CDR1 and CDR2 sequences are LNHNV and YYDKDF (reference sequence). This CDR3 reads CATSRGGAAAWDEKLFF. DNA for the CDR3: TGTGCCACCAGCAGGGGGGGGGCGGCAGCTTGGGATGAAAAACTGTTTTTT.

This clone was seen only once. The chain carries TRBV27 and TRBJ1-1; 9 positions match TRBD1. The V gene's germline CDR1 is MNHEY and CDR2 SMNVEV (reference sequence). V was pared by 5 bases and J by 10 bases, with 8 bases of the junction left unmatched. The CDR3 is 13 residues long. For the CDR3, the DNA is TGTGCCAGCAGTATCTACAGGGGGCGGGGAGCTTTCTTT. This translates into CASSIYRGRGAFF.

The chain uses TRBV5-1 and TRBJ1-2; 7 nucleotides match TRBD1. The CDR3 loop spans 14 amino acids. Germline CDR1 is SGHRS and CDR2 is YFSETQ. The trim removed 4 bases at V and 10 bases at J, leaving 13 bases unmatched. The DNA for the CDR3 is TGCGCCAGCAGCCTGGACAGGCTCAGTGGTGACTACACCTTC. As protein: CASSLDRLSGDYTF.

V gene TRBV4-2 combines with J gene TRBJ1-2, with 10 bases that match TRBD1. This CDR3 is built from 17 residues. Germline CDR1 reads LGHNA; CDR2 reads YNFKEQ. Germline trimming cut 3 bases from V and 0 bases from J; bases unmatched to any gene: 7. CDR3 in amino acids: CASSQIPGQGANYGYTF. The CDR3 coding sequence is TGTGCCAGCAGCCAGATTCCTGGACAGGGGGCTAACTATGGCTACACCTTC.

The chain employs TRBV28 and TRBJ2-5; no clear D gene. Trimming stripped 10 bases from V and 0 bases from J, with 6 bases between. Germline V gene lookup returns CDR1 MDHEN and CDR2 SYDVKM. The length of the CDR3 is 11 residues. CDR3 nucleotide sequence: TGTGCCATGGGATACCAAGAGACCCAGTACTTC. It yields the protein CAMGYQETQYF.

The V gene is TRBV6-6, the J gene TRBJ1-1; TRBD1 might be the D (5 bases). The V end lost 5 bases, the J end lost 2 bases, and 9 bases lay between the germline ends. Germline CDR1 is MNHNY and CDR2 is SVGAGI (reference sequence). The CDR3 loop spans 13 amino acids. The CDR3: CASSETENTEAFF. The DNA of the CDR3 is TGTGCCAGCAGTGAGACAGAAAACACTGAAGCTTTCTTT.

The V and J genes are TRBV19 and TRBJ2-7; the match to TRBD2 covers 13 bases. Trimming at V came to 3 bases and at J to 3 bases, leaving 2 bases not matched to a gene. The CDR3 has 15 residues. CDR1 LNHDA and CDR2 SQIVND come from the germline V gene (reference sequence). The CDR3 loop is CASSITSGRDYEQYF. In DNA form, the CDR3 reads TGTGCCAGTAGTATTACTAGCGGGAGGGACTACGAGCAGTACTTC.

The chain joins TRBV30 to TRBJ1-2; D is uncertain. The CDR3 contains 12 residues. The V end lost 2 bases, the J end lost 11 bases, and 15 bases lay between the germline ends. The germline V gene encodes CDR1 GTSNPN and CDR2 SVGIG (reference sequence). The CDR3 sequence: CAWSIDGRRYTF. CDR3 DNA: TGTGCCTGGAGTATCGACGGACGGAGATACACCTTC.

V usage is TRBV30 and J usage is TRBJ2-5; D is unresolved. Trimming cost V 3 bases and J 5 bases, with 4 bases left between them. The germline V gene has CDR1 GTSNPN and CDR2 SVGIG (reference sequence). The CDR3 extends over 10 amino acids. Here the CDR3 DNA reads TGTGCCTGGAGCACCGAGACCCAGTACTTC. Protein: CAWSTETQYF.